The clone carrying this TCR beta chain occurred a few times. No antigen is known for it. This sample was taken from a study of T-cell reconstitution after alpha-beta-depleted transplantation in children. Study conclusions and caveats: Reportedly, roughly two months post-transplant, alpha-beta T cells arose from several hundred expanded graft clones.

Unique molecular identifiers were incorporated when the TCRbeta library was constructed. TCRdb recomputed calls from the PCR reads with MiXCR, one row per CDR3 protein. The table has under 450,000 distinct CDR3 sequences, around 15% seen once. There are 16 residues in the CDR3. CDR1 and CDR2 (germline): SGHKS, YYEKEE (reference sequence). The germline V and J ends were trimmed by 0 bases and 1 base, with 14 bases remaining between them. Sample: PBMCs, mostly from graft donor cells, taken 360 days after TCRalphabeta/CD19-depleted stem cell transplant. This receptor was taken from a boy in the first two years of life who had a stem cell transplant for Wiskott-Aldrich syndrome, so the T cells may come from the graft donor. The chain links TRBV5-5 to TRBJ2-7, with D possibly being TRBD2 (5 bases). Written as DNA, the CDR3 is TGTGCCAGCAGCTTGGACGGAGGTGGTGGGTCCTACGAGCAGTACTTC. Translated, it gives CASSLDGGGGSYEQYF. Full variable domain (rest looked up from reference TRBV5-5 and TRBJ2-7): DAGVTQSPTHLIKTRGQQVTLRCSPISGHKSVSWYQQVLGQGPQFIFQYYEKEERGRGNFPDRFSARQFPNYSSELNVNALLLGDSALYLCASSLDGGGGSYEQYFGPGTRLTVT.